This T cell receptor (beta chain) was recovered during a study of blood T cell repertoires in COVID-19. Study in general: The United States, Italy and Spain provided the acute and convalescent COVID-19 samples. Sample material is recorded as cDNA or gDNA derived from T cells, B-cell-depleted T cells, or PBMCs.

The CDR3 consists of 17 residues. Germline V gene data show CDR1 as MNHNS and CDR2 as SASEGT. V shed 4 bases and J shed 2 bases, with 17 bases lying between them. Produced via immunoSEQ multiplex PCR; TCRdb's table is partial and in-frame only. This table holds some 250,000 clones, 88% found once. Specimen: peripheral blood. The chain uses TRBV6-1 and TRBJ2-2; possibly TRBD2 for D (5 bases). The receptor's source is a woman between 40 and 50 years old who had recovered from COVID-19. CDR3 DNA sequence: TGTGCCAGCAGTGTTCGGTTGAGAGGACTTAACACCGGGGAGCTGTTTTTT. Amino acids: CASSVRLRGLNTGELFF.